These 9 T cell receptor beta chains came from one sample sequenced in a study of spatial heterogeneity in lung cancer. The study, taken as a whole, reports: The number of expanded tumor alpha and beta chains correlated with mutation number.

TCRdb re-called the 5' RACE reads through MiXCR, storing one row per CDR3 protein. The sample contains a few thousand distinct CDR3 sequences, 9.5% to 15% of which appear only once. These receptors' antigens are unknown. Time point described: sample taken at primary tumor resection. The specimen comprised lung tumor tissue, sampled at surgery. The receptors shown here come from a male donor with early-stage non-small cell lung cancer.

This sequence joins TRBV7-6 and TRBJ2-5, with TRBD1 matching 7 bases. After removal of 6 bases from V and 3 bases from J, the junction contained 10 bases not matched to a gene. The CDR3 totals 15 residues. Looked up from germline, CDR1 is SGHVS and CDR2 is FNYEAQ. For the CDR3, the DNA is TGTGCCAGCAGTTTTTCCGGGACAGATAAAGAGACCCAGTACTTC. Amino acid sequence: CASSFSGTDKETQYF.

This clonotype is classed as medium-sized. The chain recombines TRBV20-1 with TRBJ1-6; tentative D call: TRBD1 (6 bases). V was clipped by 6 bases and J by 8 bases, with 17 bases between them. The CDR3 consists of 14 residues. Per germline, CDR1 DFQATT and CDR2 SNEGSKA (reference sequence). The CDR3 here is CSAGPGAQDSPLHF. In DNA, the CDR3 is TGCAGTGCGGGTCCAGGGGCGCAAGATTCACCCCTCCACTTT.

By sample share, this clonotype is medium-sized (0.01 to 0.1%). The V and J genes are TRBV7-2 and TRBJ1-1, with D possibly matching TRBD1 (5 bases). CDR1 SGHTA and CDR2 FQGNSA come from the germline V gene. V dropped 1 base and J dropped 3 bases, with 9 bases sitting between them. The CDR3 extends over 14 amino acids. The CDR3 spells CASSLVGGDTEAFF. In DNA, the CDR3 is TGTGCCAGCAGCTTAGTTGGGGGTGACACTGAAGCTTTCTTT.

This clonotype was observed many times. The rearrangement uses TRBV5-5 and TRBJ1-4; D is possibly TRBD1 (5 bases). The germline V and J ends were trimmed by 2 bases and 7 bases, with 9 bases remaining between them. The CDR3 covers 13 residues. CDR1 and CDR2 (germline): SGHKS, YYEKEE (reference sequence). CDR3: CASSFPGGEKLFF. The CDR3 coding sequence is TGTGCCAGCAGCTTCCCCGGGGGTGAAAAACTGTTTTTT.

This clonotype is categorized as medium-sized. The V and J genes are TRBV5-1 and TRBJ2-7, with a tentative D call TRBD1 (6 bases). CDR1 and CDR2 from the germline V gene are SGHRS and YFSETQ. Trimming removed 2 bases from V and 3 bases from J, with 15 bases in between. The length of the CDR3 is 15 residues. For the CDR3, the DNA is TGCGCCAGCAGCTTAGGGCCGAGGGGGAACTACGAGCAGTACTTC. Protein: CASSLGPRGNYEQYF.

In its sample, this clonotype was seen many times. The chain recombines TRBV6-5 with TRBJ2-3; the D gene is possibly TRBD1 (5 bases). Deletions cut 5 bases from V and 5 bases from J, with 14 bases between. This CDR3 region has 14 residues. Germline CDR1 MNHEY, CDR2 SVGAGI. Written as DNA, the CDR3 is TGTGCCAGCAGTCCCCGGACACCAAGAGATACGCAGTATTTT. Translation gives CASSPRTPRDTQYF.

This clonotype was recorded at least ten times. This chain uses TRBV29-1 with TRBJ2-5; possible D gene TRBD1, 7 bases. V was pared by 2 bases and J by 4 bases, with 14 bases between. CDR3 length: 14 residues. The germline gives CDR1 SQVTM, CDR2 ANQGSEA. CDR3 bases: TGCAGCGTTGAAAAGTCCCAGGGGGGAGAGACCCAGTACTTC. Amino acids: CSVEKSQGGETQYF. The full variable domain, rest sourced from reference TRBV29-1 and TRBJ2-5, is SAVISQKPSRDICQRGTSLTIQCQVDSQVTMMFWYRQQPGQSLTLIATANQGSEATYESGFVIDKFPISRPNLTFSTLTVSNMSPEDSSIYLCSVEKSQGGETQYFGPGTRLLVL.

This clonotype was found a few times. J is TRBJ2-3 and V is TRBV19; unclear D gene. CDR1 and CDR2 (germline): LNHDA, SQIVND (reference sequence). This CDR3 has 13 amino acids. V was cut by 1 base and J by 10 bases, with 12 bases left in between. CDR3 protein: CASSIVSGDAQYF. CDR3 DNA: TGTGCCAGTAGTATAGTATCCGGCGATGCGCAGTATTTT.

This clonotype was seen repeatedly, ten times or more. Compared with germline, one end of the junction differs, possibly owing to a read error. The chain is built from TRBV7-8 and TRBJ2-1, with D possibly matching TRBD2 (6 bases). Germline V gives CDR1 SGHVS, CDR2 FQNEAQ. The CDR3 is 15 residues long. This CDR3 reads CASSLAMGGRGEQFF. The CDR3 DNA follows: TGTGCCAGCAGCCTAGCCATGGGGGGACGTGGTGAGCAGTTCTTC.